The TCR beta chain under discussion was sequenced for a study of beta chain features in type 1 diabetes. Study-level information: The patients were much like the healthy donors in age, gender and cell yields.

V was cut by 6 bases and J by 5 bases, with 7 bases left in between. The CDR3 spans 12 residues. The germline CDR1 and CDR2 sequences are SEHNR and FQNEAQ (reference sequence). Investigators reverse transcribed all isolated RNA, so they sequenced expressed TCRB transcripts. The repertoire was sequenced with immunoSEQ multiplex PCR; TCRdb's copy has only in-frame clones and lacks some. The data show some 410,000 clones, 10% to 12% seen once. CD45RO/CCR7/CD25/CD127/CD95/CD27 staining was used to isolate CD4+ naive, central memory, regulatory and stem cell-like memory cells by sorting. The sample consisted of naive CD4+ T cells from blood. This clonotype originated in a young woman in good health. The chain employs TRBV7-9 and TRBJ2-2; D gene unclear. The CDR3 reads CASRPRTGELFF. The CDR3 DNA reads TGTGCCAGCAGACCGCGGACCGGGGAGCTGTTTTTT.